The sequence of this T cell receptor (beta chain) was determined in a study of identical twins. Study results and limitations: Out-of-frame alpha sequences shared by twins were enriched for low generation probability.

Template switching supplied a universal primer site; unique molecular identifiers were carried on the cDNA. TCRdb analysed the 5' RACE reads with MiXCR anew, one entry per CDR3 protein. The profile shows 300,000 to 400,000 distinct CDR3 sequences, 9% of them singletons. This clonotype was picked up a small number of times. Its specificity is unknown. The V and J ends lost 1 base and 2 bases respectively, with 19 bases between them. Germline CDR1 SGHRS, CDR2 YFSETQ. The length of the CDR3 is 18 residues. Sequences were obtained from naive T cells sorted from blood. The rearrangement uses TRBV5-1 and TRBJ2-1; a weak D match, TRBD2 (5 bases). This TCR came from a woman aged 50 to 65 in good health. The chain's CDR3 is CASSLISVVEGAYNEQFF. The CDR3 DNA reads as TGCGCCAGCAGCTTGATATCCGTGGTTGAGGGTGCCTACAATGAGCAGTTCTTC.